This T cell receptor beta chain was profiled in a study of early T cells in non-severe SARS-CoV-2 infection. TCRdb independently ran MiXCR on the 5' RACE reads; one entry per CDR3 protein. In the table there are some 35,000 distinct CDR3 sequences, less than 8% of which are singletons. CDR1 is MDHEN and CDR2 is SYDVKM in the germline V gene. The CDR3 sequence is 12 residues long. V lost 6 bases to trimming and J lost 10 bases, with 15 bases between them. This clonotype was recorded at least ten times. The V and J genes are TRBV28 and TRBJ1-1, with no clear D. This receptor was obtained from an adult who was a healthcare worker with PCR-confirmed SARS-CoV-2 infection or an uninfected control (not recorded which). This material consisted of whole blood, taken at baseline. CDR3 loop: CASSSIPTGAFF. In DNA form, the CDR3 reads TGTGCCAGCAGCTCAATCCCCACGGGAGCTTTCTTT.